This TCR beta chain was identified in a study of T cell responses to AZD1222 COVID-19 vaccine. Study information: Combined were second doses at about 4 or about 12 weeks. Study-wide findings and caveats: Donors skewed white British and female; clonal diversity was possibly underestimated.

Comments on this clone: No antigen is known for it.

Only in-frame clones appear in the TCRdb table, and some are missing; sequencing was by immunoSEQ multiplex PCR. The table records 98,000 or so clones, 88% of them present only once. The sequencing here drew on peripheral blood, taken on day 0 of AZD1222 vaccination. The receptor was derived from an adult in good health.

In nucleotides, the CDR3 is TGTGCCAGCAGTTGGCTAGCGGGGTCGTACGAGCAGTACTTC. Amino acids: CASSWLAGSYEQYF. V usage is TRBV6-5 and J usage is TRBJ2-7, with 9 bases lining up with TRBD2. J lost 4 bases, V lost 4 bases, and 5 bases had no gene match. CDR1 is MNHEY and CDR2 is SVGAGI in the germline V gene. There are 14 residues in the CDR3.